A selection of T cell receptor beta chains follows, all from one sample in a study of CD8+CD57+ T cells in acquired aplastic anemia. TCRdb used MiXCR to reprocess the reads, holding one entry per CDR3 protein. The repertoire has about 290,000 distinct CDR3 sequences, under 65% of them found once; the top ten carry roughly 1.2%. The sequenced sample consisted of sorted CD4+, CD8+, or CD8+CD57+ T cells (not recorded which) from PBMCs. The receptors derive from a human donor with aplastic anemia. The CDR3 runs from the conserved cysteine through the conserved F or W. The order of the fields is clone size, V gene, D gene, J gene, CDR3 DNA, CDR3 protein. A D gene is named only where the DNA matches it firmly. A row's size may be missing; if present it is once, few, many or a size class.

many	TRBV3-1	TRBD2	TRBJ2-7	TGTGCCAGCAGCAGCCCATCTAGCGGGAGGGCCTACGAGCAGTACTTC	CASSSPSSGRAYEQYF
NA	TRBV19	NA	TRBJ1-3	TGTGCCAGTAGTATTTTTGGCCTCTCTGGAAACACCATATATTTT	CASSIFGLSGNTIYF
many	TRBV5-8	NA	TRBJ1-1	TGTGCCAGCAGCTTGGAAAGTACCCCGCGGACTGAAGCTTTCTTT	CASSLESTPRTEAFF
NA	TRBV7-3	TRBD1	TRBJ1-2	TGTGCCAGCAGCTTAGGGTTGACAGGGGGTATGGTTGGTGGCTACACCTTC	CASSLGLTGGMVGGYTF
NA	TRBV18	TRBD2	TRBJ2-5	TGTGCCAGCTCACCAAAGGGACTAGCGGTTCAAGAGACCCAGTACTTC	CASSPKGLAVQETQYF
NA	TRBV20-1	NA	TRBJ1-5	TGCAGTGCTAGACGCGGGTGGGGCAATCAGCCCCAGCATTTT	CSARRGWGNQPQHF
NA	TRBV29-1	NA	TRBJ1-2	TGCAGCGTTTCCGGGCGGGGGGCGGCTGGCTACACCTTC	CSVSGRGAAGYTF
NA	TRBV19	NA	TRBJ2-1	TGTGCCAGTAGTATAAGTGCGGGATCTACAATGCTCTTC	CASSISAGSTMLF
NA	TRBV10-3	TRBD2	TRBJ2-7	TGTGCCATCACTAGCGGACTCTCCTACGAGCAGTACTTC	CAITSGLSYEQYF
NA	TRBV10-1	NA	TRBJ1-1	TGCGCCAGCAGTGGGGACGTTCAGAACACTGAAGCTTCCTTT	CASSGDVQNTEASF
NA	TRBV4-2	TRBD2	TRBJ2-7	TGTGCCAGCAGCCAAGATGGCCGACTAGCGGGAGTCCCAGGGGGATACGAGCAGTACTTC	CASSQDGRLAGVPGGYEQYF
once	TRBV7-4	NA	TRBJ2-7	TGTGCCAGCAGCCAAAACCAGGCAAGGGAGCAGTACTTC	CASSQNQAREQYF
many	TRBV6-1	TRBD1	TRBJ1-2	TGTGCCAGCAGTGAGCAGACAGGGGGCACGCGCTACACCTTC	CASSEQTGGTRYTF
NA	TRBV2	NA	TRBJ1-5	TGTGCCAGCAGTGTCCAGGTACCCGGCAATCAGCCCCAGCATTTT	CASSVQVPGNQPQHF
few	TRBV25-1	NA	TRBJ2-5	TGTGCCAGCAGTGAAGACAGCGAAGAGACCCAGTACTTC	CASSEDSEETQYF
many	TRBV20-1	TRBD1	TRBJ2-7	TGCAGTGCTAGAAGGGACAGGGGCTCCTACGAGCAGTACTTC	CSARRDRGSYEQYF
NA	TRBV7-2	NA	TRBJ1-1	TGTGCCAGCAGCTTAGCTGGGTTTGGCACTGAAGCTTTCTTT	CASSLAGFGTEAFF
NA	TRBV5-1	TRBD1	TRBJ1-4	TGCGCCAGCAAGTCCGGGACAGGGGATGAAAAACTGTTTTTT	CASKSGTGDEKLFF
NA	TRBV24-1	TRBD1	TRBJ1-5	TGTGCCACTAGTGATTCAACAGGGGTCAATCAGCCCCAGCATTTT	CATSDSTGVNQPQHF
NA	TRBV24-1	NA	TRBJ1-2	TGTGCCACCAGTGACATAGACAGGCACTATGGCTACACCTTC	CATSDIDRHYGYTF
NA	TRBV29-1	NA	TRBJ2-5	TGCAGCGTTGGAGGTCAGACGCAAGAGACCCAGTACTTC	CSVGGQTQETQYF
few	TRBV7-3	NA	TRBJ2-1	TGTGCCAGCAGCCTGGGGGCAGCGAATGAGCAGTTCTTC	CASSLGAANEQFF
NA	TRBV5-1	TRBD1	TRBJ2-3	TGCGCCAGCAGCGCGGACAGGGGTACGCAGTATTTT	CASSADRGTQYF
NA	TRBV27	NA	TRBJ1-1	TGTGCCAGCGCTTACGGCAGGGCGAACACTGAAGCTTTCTTT	CASAYGRANTEAFF
many	TRBV29-1	NA	TRBJ1-1	TGCAGCGTTGCCCCGAGGGGGGGCACTGAAGCTTTCTTT	CSVAPRGGTEAFF
NA	TRBV12-3/TRBV12-4	TRBD1	TRBJ1-4	TGTGCCAGCAAACAGGGGACGTTGGGGGGTGAAAAACTGTTTTTT	CASKQGTLGGEKLFF
NA	TRBV2	NA	TRBJ2-3	TGTGCCAGCCCTTTAGGGGGGACGCAGTATTTT	CASPLGGTQYF
NA	TRBV30	NA	TRBJ1-1	TGTGCCTGGAGCCCGATACTCAGGAACACTGAAGCTTTCTTT	CAWSPILRNTEAFF
NA	TRBV7-3	NA	TRBJ2-2	TGTGCCAGCAGCTTAAGGTTAAACACCGGGGAGCTGTTTTTT	CASSLRLNTGELFF
few	TRBV29-1	NA	TRBJ1-2	TGCAGCGTTGAATTGATAGCAATCTATGGCTACACCTTC	CSVELIAIYGYTF